This T cell receptor (beta chain) was captured in a study of T cell responses to AZD1222 COVID-19 vaccine. Study conclusions and caveats: Females made up more of the donors, who were largely white British, and clonal diversity may have come out too low. Baseline seropositives among AZD1222 recipients totaled only five or six. Nearly half of the spike-specific TCRs reportedly recognize variant regions that carry no mutations.

Of note for this clone: Its matching antigen is unknown.

The CDR3 is 15 residues long. Germline CDR1 and CDR2: KGHSH and LQKENI. V trimming: 3 bases; J trimming: 4 bases; junction bases outside the gene matches: 4. Sequenced by immunoSEQ multiplex PCR; TCRdb stores in-frame clones only, minus some. The data contain about 170,000 clones, about nine tenths of them seen just once; the ten biggest clones take up 4.3%. The clonotype comes from an adult who received the MenACWY meningococcal vaccine as a control. Sequenced material: peripheral blood, taken 28 days after the second dose of the MenACWY control vaccine. The V and J genes are TRBV18 and TRBJ1-5; 9 nucleotides line up with TRBD1. The CDR3 sequence: CASSPGTGPNQPQHF. The DNA for the CDR3 is TGTGCCAGCTCACCCGGGACAGGGCCTAATCAGCCCCAGCATTTT.